The entry below describes one T cell receptor (beta chain). Its antigen is as yet unknown. The read is 3 residues too short to cover the CDR3 end, so that end is filled in from the germline J gene. The CDR3 contains 15 residues. Losses at the gene ends were 0 bases for V and 2 bases for J; bases not matched to a gene: 6. The V gene's germline CDR1 is DFQATT and CDR2 SNEGSKA (reference sequence). The data derive from a study of T cells in women clearing cervical HPV infection. Overall study findings and caveats: A classifier using richness and V gene abundances reached an AUC of around 0.78.

Sequenced by immunoSEQ multiplex PCR; TCRdb stores in-frame clones only, minus some. This sample contains 40,000 to 45,000 clones. The rearrangement joins TRBV20-1 to TRBJ2-7; 8 bases match TRBD2. Specimen: blood buffy coat. The receptor comes from a woman aged 18 to 75 with a cervical HPV16 infection that either progressed to CIN3+ or cleared (not recorded which). The chain's CDR3 is CSARDLSGGPYEQYF. The CDR3 DNA, read in part, is TGCAGTGCTAGAGATCTCAGCGGGGGCCCCTACGAG.